The entry below describes one T cell receptor beta chain. It lacks a known antigen. Per-nucleotide qualities are absent, and no much larger clonotype sits a single base away. TCRbeta CDR3 regions were amplified from genomic DNA using the immunoSEQ Assay, a bias-controlled multiplex PCR. As for the authors' bioinformatics: Within the assay, amplification of reference gene primers was used to estimate how many nucleated cells each sample contained. To quantify the absolute abundance of each unique TCRbeta CDR3 rearrangement, sequence reads were collapsed and filtered. For each sample, productive Simpson clonality was calculated as the square root of Simpson's diversity index over productive rearrangements. TCRdb re-hosts the immuneACCESS table, in-frame sequences only. Its copies lack some clones; in the studies checked, an unresolved V gene accounts for under half of them, and the cause for the rest is not known. That table supplies the V and J calls and clone size; D and trimming were determined from the DNA. This sample gives some 250,000 clones in total; under 90% of them show up just once. The ten largest make up roughly 4% of the sample.

V and J lose 4 bases and 4 bases, and a span of 7 bases separates them. CDR1 and CDR2, looked up from the germline V gene (reference sequence), are GTSNPN and SVGIG. From the cysteine through the phenylalanine, the CDR3 covers 11 amino acids. Here the CDR3 DNA is all that survives: 33 bases in frame from base 1. The data belong to a study of blood T cell repertoires in COVID-19 (dated by TCRdb to about 2020). Regarding the research as a whole: Samples covering the acute and convalescent phases of COVID-19 were provided by collaborators in the United States, Italy and Spain. The prospective study material was composed of cDNA or gDNA derived from T cells, B-cell-depleted T cells, or PBMCs. Deeply sampled blood TCRbeta repertoires from subjects exposed to, actively infected with, or recovered from COVID-19 were included in the dataset. The repertoires were released in a freely available public database meant as a resource for research on the immune response to SARS-CoV-2. The samples were drawn from two sources: the first 160 participants of the ongoing ImmuneRACE study, and 1,254 subjects contributed by 6 global collaborators. Sample metadata almost always included a de-identified subject ID, COVID-19 status, age in years and sex. Where available, HLA class I and class II types were taken from metadata supplied by the sample provider and were not determined by assay-based typing. What the work shows at the level of the full study, not this receptor alone: How much clinical and demographic metadata was included differed by source and by participant, and the metadata was provided uncurated.

Participants in the prospective study were aged roughly 18 to 100 years, lived in 20 to 30 United States geographic areas, and enrolled through a virtual design. In the prospective study, participants were assigned to cohorts based on the clinical history participants reported in a screening survey and a study questionnaire. In the prospective study, whole blood, serum and a nasopharyngeal or oropharyngeal swab were collected from each participant by mobile phlebotomists. Over a roughly 2-month period, participants in the prospective study had the option of providing additional blood draws and questionnaires. Blood samples from the prospective study were shipped frozen or at room temperature prior to DNA extraction.

The TCR comes from a woman under 40 with acute COVID-19. The sequenced sample consisted of PBMCs or T cells enriched from blood (not recorded which). The rearranged segments are TRBV30 and TRBJ1-2; a confident D gene designation cannot be given. The CDR3 protein: CAWTGSYGYTF. At the DNA level, the sequence is TGTGCCTGGACAGGCAGCTATGGCTACACCTTC.